Sequencing of this TCR beta chain was carried out in a study of human T cells and chemical hapten exposure. Overall study: Alopecia universalis, totalis or areata was present in patients who were mostly female. How much TCR each sample yielded varied, mostly because pooled library volumes differed slightly.

V lost 7 bases, J lost 6 bases, and 6 bases stayed unmatched. The CDR3 is 14 residues long. Time point in this sample: patch test 3, about 24 weeks after DPC sensitization. Treatment of the sample: therapeutic diphenylcyclopropenone sensitization with weekly scalp DPC. Ahead of each patch test application, blood was drawn. Findings and caveats of the study: Sensitizing to DPC left TCRs with a frequency above 1 in 1000 unaltered.

TCRdb itself ran the RACE reads through MiXCR, one entry per CDR3 protein. Among about 190,000 distinct CDR3 sequences listed, under 30% were seen once. This clonotype was seen a few times. As yet, its antigen is unknown. The chain links TRBV12-3 or TRBV12-4 to TRBJ1-4; 9 bases are shared with TRBD1. The sample here was whole blood, taken in connection with sensitization to the hapten diphenylcyclopropenone (DPC). The TCR was taken from a woman aged 40 to 55 with alopecia areata. Some clones in this sample may be carry-over from other donors' samples. This CDR3 is CASTDTGGYEKLFF. CDR3 DNA: TGTGCCAGCACAGACACAGGGGGCTATGAAAAACTGTTTTTT.